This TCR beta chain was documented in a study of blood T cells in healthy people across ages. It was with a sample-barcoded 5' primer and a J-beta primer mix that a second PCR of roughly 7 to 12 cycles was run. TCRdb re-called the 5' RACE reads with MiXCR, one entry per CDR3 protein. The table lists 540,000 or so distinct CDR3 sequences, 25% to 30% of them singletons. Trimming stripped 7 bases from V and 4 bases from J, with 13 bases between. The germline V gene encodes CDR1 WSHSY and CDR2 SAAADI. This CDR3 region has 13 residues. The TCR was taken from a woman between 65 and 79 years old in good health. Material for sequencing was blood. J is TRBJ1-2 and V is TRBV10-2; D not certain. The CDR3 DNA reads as TGCGCCAGCACCCATCTCCCCAGCTATGGCTACACCTTC. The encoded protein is CASTHLPSYGYTF.